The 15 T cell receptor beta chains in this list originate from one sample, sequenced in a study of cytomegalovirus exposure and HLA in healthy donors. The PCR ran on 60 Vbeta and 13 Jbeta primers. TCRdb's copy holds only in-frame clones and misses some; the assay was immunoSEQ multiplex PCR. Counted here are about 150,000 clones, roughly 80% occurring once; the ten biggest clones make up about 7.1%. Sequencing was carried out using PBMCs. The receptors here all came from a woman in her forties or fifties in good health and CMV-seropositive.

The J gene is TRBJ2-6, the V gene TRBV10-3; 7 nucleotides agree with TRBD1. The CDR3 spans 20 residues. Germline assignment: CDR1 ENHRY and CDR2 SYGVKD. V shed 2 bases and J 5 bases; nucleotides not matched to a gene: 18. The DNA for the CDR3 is TGTGCCATCAGTGAGGGTTTTCAGGGGGAAAAGAGGGATAGGGCCAACGTCCTGACTTTC. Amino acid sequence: CAISEGFQGEKRDRANVLTF.

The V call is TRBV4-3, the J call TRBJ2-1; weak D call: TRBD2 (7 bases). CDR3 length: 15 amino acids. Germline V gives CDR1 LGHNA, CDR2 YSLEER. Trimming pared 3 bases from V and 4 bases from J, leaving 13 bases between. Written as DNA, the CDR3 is TGCGCCAGCAGCCATGGGGGGGGGCCATACAATGAGCAGTTCTTC. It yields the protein CASSHGGGPYNEQFF.

CDR3 nucleotides: TGTGCCAGCGGGACAGGGGATGGCTACACCTTC. It encodes CASGTGDGYTF. The V and J genes are TRBV7-8 and TRBJ1-2; 10 bases agree with TRBD1. The germline V gene has CDR1 SGHVS and CDR2 FQNEAQ. The CDR3 loop spans 11 amino acids. Germline trimming cut 8 bases from V and 6 bases from J; bases unmatched to any gene: 0.

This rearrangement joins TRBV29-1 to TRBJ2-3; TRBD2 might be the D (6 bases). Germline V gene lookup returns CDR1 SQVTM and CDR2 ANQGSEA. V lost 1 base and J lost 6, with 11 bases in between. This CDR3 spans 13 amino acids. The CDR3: CSVEGGLLDTQYF. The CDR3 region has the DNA TGCAGCGTTGAAGGGGGACTCCTGGATACGCAGTATTTT.

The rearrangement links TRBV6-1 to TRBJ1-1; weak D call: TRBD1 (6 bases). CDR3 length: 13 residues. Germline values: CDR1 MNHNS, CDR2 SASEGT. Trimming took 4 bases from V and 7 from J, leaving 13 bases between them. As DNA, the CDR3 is TGTGCCAGCAGTGCCACAGGGTGGGGTGAAGCTTTCTTT. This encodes CASSATGWGEAFF.

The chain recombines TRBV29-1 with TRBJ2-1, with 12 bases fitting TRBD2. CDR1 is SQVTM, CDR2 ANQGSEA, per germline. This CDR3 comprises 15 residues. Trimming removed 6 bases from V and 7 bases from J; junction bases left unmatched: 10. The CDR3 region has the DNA TGCAGCGTCTCTAGCGGGGGGGGAGAGGGGAATGAGCAGTTCTTC. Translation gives CSVSSGGGEGNEQFF.

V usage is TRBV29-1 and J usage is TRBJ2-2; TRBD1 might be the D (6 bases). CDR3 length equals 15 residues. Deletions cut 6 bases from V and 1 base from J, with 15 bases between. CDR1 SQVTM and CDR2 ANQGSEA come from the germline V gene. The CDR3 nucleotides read TGCAGCGTCCGGGACACACGCGTGAACACCGGGGAGCTGTTTTTT. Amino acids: CSVRDTRVNTGELFF.

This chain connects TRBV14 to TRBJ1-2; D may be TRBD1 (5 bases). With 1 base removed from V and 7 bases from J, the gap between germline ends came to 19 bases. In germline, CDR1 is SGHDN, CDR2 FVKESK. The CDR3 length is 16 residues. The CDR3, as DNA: TGTGCCAGCAGCCAAGGGATCGGACACCCGAACACTGGCTACACCTTC. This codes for CASSQGIGHPNTGYTF.

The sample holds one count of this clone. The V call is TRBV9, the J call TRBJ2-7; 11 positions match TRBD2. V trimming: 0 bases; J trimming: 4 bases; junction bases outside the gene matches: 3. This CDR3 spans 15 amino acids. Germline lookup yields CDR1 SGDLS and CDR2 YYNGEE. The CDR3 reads CASSVGSGGGYEQYF. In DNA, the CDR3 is TGTGCCAGCAGCGTAGGTAGCGGGGGGGGATACGAGCAGTACTTC.

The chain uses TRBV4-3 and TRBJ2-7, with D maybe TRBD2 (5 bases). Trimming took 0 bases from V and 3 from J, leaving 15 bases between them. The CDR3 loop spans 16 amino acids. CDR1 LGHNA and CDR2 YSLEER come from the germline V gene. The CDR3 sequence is CASSQDDQTGSYEQYF. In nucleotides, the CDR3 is TGCGCCAGCAGCCAAGACGACCAGACTGGGAGCTACGAGCAGTACTTC.

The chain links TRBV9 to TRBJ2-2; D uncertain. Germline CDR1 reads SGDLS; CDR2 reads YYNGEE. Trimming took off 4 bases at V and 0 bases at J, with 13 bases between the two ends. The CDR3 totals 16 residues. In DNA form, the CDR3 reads TGTGCCAGCAGCCCCACGAGTGATCCGAACACCGGGGAGCTGTTTTTT. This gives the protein CASSPTSDPNTGELFF. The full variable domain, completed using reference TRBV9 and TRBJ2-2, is DSGVTQTPKHLITATGQRVTLRCSPRSGDLSVYWYQQSLDQGLQFLIQYYNGEERAKGNILERFSAQQFPDLHSELNLSSLELGDSALYFCASSPTSDPNTGELFFGEGSRLTVL.

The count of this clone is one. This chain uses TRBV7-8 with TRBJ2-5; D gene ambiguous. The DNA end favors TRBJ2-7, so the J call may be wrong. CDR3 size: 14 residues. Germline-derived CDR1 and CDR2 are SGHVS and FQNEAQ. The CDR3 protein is CASSSQLGLYEQYF. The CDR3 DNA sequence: TGTGCCAGCAGCTCCCAACTTGGGCTCTACGAGCAGTACTTC.

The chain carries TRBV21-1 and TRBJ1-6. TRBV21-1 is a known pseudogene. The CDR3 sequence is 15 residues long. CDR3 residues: CASSPSEGTGSPLHF. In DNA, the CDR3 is TGTGCCAGCAGCCCATCGGAGGGAACTGGTTCACCCCTCCACTTT.

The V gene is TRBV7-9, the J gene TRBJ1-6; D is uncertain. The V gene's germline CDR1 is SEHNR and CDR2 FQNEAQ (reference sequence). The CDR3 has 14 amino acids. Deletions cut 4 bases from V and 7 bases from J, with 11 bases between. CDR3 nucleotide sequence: TGTGCCAGCAGCTCCGTGCGCGGGAATTCACCCCTCCACTTT. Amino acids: CASSSVRGNSPLHF. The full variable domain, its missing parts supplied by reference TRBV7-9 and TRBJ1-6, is DTGVSQNPRHKITKRGQNVTFRCDPISEHNRLYWYRQTLGQGPEFLTYFQNEAQLEKSRLLSDRFSAERPKGSFSTLEIQRTEQGDSAMYLCASSSVRGNSPLHFGNGTRLTVT.

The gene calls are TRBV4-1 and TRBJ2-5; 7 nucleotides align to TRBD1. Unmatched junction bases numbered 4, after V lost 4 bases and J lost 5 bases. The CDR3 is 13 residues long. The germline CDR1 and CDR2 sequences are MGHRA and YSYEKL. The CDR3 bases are TGCGCCAGCAGCCCGGGGACAGATGAGACCCAGTACTTC. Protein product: CASSPGTDETQYF.